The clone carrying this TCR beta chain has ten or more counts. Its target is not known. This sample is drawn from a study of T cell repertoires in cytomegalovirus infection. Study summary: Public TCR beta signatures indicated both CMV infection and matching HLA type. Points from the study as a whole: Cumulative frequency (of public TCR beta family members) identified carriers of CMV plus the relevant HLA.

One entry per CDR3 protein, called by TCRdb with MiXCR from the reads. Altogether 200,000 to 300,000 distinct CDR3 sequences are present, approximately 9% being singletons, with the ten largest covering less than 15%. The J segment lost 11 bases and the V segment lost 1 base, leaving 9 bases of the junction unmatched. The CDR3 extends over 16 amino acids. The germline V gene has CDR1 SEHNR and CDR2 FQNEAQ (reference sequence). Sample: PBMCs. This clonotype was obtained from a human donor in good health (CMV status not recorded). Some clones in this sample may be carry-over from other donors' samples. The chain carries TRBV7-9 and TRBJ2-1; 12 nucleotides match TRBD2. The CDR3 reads CASSLGTSGGPWKQFF. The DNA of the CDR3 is TGTGCCAGCAGCTTAGGAACTAGCGGGGGGCCGTGGAAGCAGTTCTTC.